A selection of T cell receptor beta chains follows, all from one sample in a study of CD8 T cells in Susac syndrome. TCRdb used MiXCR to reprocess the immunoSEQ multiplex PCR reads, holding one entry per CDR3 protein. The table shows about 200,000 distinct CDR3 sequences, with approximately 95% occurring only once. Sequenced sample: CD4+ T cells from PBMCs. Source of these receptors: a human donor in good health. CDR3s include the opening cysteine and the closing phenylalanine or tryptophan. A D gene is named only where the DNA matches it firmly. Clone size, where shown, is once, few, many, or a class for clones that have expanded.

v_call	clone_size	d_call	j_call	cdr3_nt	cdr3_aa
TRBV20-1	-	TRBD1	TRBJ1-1	TGCAGGAATACAGGGGGCGGGGGCGAAGCTTTCTTT	CRNTGGGGEAFF
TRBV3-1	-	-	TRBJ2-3	TGTGCCAGCAGCCTTCTCAGAGATACGCAGTATTTT	CASSLLRDTQYF
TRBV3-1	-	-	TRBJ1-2	TGTGCCAGCAGCCAAGATTGGGGGACCTCCTCCCCTGGCTACACCTTC	CASSQDWGTSSPGYTF
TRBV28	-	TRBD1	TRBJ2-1	TGTGCCAGCAGTCTGCTCGGGACAGGGATTAAGGATGAGCGGTTCTTC	CASSLLGTGIKDERFF
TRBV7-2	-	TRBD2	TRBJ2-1	TGTGCCAGCAGCCGCGGGGGATTAGGCTACAATGAGCAGTTCTTC	CASSRGGLGYNEQFF
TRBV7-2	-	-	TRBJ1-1	TGTGCCAGCAGCTTCCCGGGTCGGCAAGCTTTCTTT	CASSFPGRQAFF
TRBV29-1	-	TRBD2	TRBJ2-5	TGCAGCGTTGATATAGCGGGAGAGACCCAGTACTTC	CSVDIAGETQYF
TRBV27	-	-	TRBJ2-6	TGTGCCAGCAGTTTGGGGTCCCCCTCTGGGGCCAACGTCCTGACTTTC	CASSLGSPSGANVLTF
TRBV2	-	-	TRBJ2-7	TGTGCCAGCAGTGGTGGCCTCAGACCTTACGAGCAGTACTTC	CASSGGLRPYEQYF
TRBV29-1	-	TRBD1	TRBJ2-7	TGCAGCGAGGATGACAGGGGGCCCTACGAGCAGTACTTC	CSEDDRGPYEQYF
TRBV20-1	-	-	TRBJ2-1	TGCGGATCGAGGGACGCCTACAATGAGCAGTTCTTC	CGSRDAYNEQFF
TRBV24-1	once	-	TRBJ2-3	TGTGCCACCAGTGATTTCAGAGGAACCTGGGATACGCAGTATTTT	CATSDFRGTWDTQYF
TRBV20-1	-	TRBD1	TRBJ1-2	TGCAGTGCTGCCCGGGACAGGGTCTATGGCTACACCTTC	CSAARDRVYGYTF
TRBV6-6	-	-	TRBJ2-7	TGTGCCACCCCCGTCAGTCAGGACGGTCCCTACGAGCAGTACTTC	CATPVSQDGPYEQYF
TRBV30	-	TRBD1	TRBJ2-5	TGTGCCTGGAGCGACAGGGGTCGGTCGGGGAGGGAGACCCAGTACTTC	CAWSDRGRSGRETQYF
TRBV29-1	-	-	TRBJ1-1	TGCAGCGTCCAGGGTTTCGTAATGAACACTGAAGCTTTCTTT	CSVQGFVMNTEAFF
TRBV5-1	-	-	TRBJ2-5	TGCGCCAGCAGCTTCGGTGGGAGTACCCAGTACTTC	CASSFGGSTQYF
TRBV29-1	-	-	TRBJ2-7	TGCAGCGTTGAGCTCGGGGTTACGGACGAGCAGTACTTC	CSVELGVTDEQYF
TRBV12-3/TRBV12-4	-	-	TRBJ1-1	TGTGCCAGCAGTGTGTACAGGCCCTCTACTGAAGCTTTCTTT	CASSVYRPSTEAFF
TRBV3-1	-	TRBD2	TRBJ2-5	TGTGCCAGCAGCCAAGATCTCGGGACTAGCGGATACCAAGAGACCCAGTACTTC	CASSQDLGTSGYQETQYF
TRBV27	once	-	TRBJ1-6	TGTGCCAGCAGAATCGAGACAGGCTATAATTCACCCCTCCACTTT	CASRIETGYNSPLHF
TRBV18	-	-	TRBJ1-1	TGTGCCAGCTCAGAATCGTCTGGGGGTTGGACTGAAGCTTTCTTT	CASSESSGGWTEAFF
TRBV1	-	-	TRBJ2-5	TGCACCAGCAGTTGCGTCGGGACCCAGTACTTC	CTSSCVGTQYF
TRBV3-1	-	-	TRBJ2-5	TGTGCCAGCAGCCAAGCTGCGACCCAGTACTTC	CASSQAATQYF
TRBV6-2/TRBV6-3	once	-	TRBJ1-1	TGTGCCAGCAGTTTGACAGACACTGAAGCTTTCTTT	CASSLTDTEAFF
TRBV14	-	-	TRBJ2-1	TGTGCCAGCAGCCAACTTCAGGAATTGTACAATGAGCAGTTCTTC	CASSQLQELYNEQFF
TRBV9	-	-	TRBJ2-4	TGTGCCAGCAGCGTAGGGGAAATCTCGGACATTCAGTACTTC	CASSVGEISDIQYF
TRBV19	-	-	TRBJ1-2	TGTGCCAGTAGTATCGCCGGAAGCTATGGCTACACCTTC	CASSIAGSYGYTF
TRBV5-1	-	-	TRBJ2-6	TGCGCCAGCAGCTTACAGATCTCTGGGGCCAACGTCCTGACTTTC	CASSLQISGANVLTF
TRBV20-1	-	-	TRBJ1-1	TGCAGTGCTATCTCCGCCGAGTGGGACACTGAAGCTTTCTTT	CSAISAEWDTEAFF
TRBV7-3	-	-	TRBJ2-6	TGTGCCAGCAGCAGCAGGACCGGGGCCAACGTCCTGACTTTC	CASSSRTGANVLTF
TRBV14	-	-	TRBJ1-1	TGTGCCAGCAGCACGAACCCCTTAAGGAACACTGAAGCTTTCTTT	CASSTNPLRNTEAFF
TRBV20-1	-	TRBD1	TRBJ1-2	TGCAGTGCAAGGAAGGGGGCGTCCTATGGCTACACCTTC	CSARKGASYGYTF
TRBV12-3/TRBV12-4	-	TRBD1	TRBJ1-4	TGTGCCAGCAGTTCGACAGGGCTTCATGAAAAACTGTTTTTT	CASSSTGLHEKLFF